This T cell receptor (beta chain) was profiled in a study of blood T cells in healthy people across ages. Study-wide points: A conclusive naive versus antigen-experienced comparison was prevented by the unsorted PBMCs. When set beside aged donors, long-lived donors presented more naive CD4+ cells and higher diversity.

Ranging in age from about 6 to 100, the donors were healthy Caucasian individuals from Russia. Next came a second PCR, run for roughly 6 to 11 cycles, which used a sample-barcoded 5' primer along with a J-beta primer mix. TCRdb itself ran the 5' RACE reads through MiXCR, one entry per CDR3 protein. This sample has about 940,000 distinct CDR3 sequences; roughly 43% occur once, and the top ten carry over 10%. CDR3 length: 13 amino acids. V was clipped by 6 bases and J by 7 bases, with 16 bases between them. As for this clonotype: The antigen remains undetermined.

This chain joins TRBV12-3 or TRBV12-4 and TRBJ2-7; D might be TRBD1 or TRBD2, each matching 5 bases. The sequenced sample consisted of blood. The sequence was obtained from a man aged 30 to 45 in good health. CDR3 DNA: TGTGCCAGCAGATGGGACGGTGGTTTGGAGCAGTACTTC. Protein product: CASRWDGGLEQYF.